The 13 T cell receptor beta chains below come from one sample, sequenced in a study of T cells after yellow fever vaccination. TCRdb analysed the 5' RACE reads with MiXCR anew, one entry per CDR3 protein. The sample records approximately 580,000 distinct CDR3 sequences, approximately 16% being singletons. Source: PBMCs, taken 5 days after the first yellow fever vaccination. These receptors were taken from a man between 18 and 35 years old who received the YFV17D yellow fever vaccine.

This clonotype occurred a few times. V is TRBV4-3 and J is TRBJ2-2, with a possible D match to TRBD1 (5 bases). Germline CDR1 LGHNA, CDR2 YSLEER. Trimming removed 0 bases from V and 7 bases from J, with 18 bases in between. The CDR3 is made up of 17 amino acids. Here the CDR3 reads CASSQEVQGARFGELFF. CDR3 sequence (DNA): TGCGCCAGCAGCCAAGAAGTACAAGGGGCAAGGTTCGGGGAGCTGTTTTTT.

The rearrangement joins TRBV4-2 to TRBJ2-5; no firm D call. The CDR3 contains 17 residues. Trimming took off 1 base at V and 7 bases at J, with 22 bases between the two ends. Germline loops: CDR1 LGHNA, CDR2 YNFKEQ. The CDR3 spells CASSQVGRSETVGTQYF. The CDR3 DNA follows: TGTGCCAGCAGCCAAGTGGGTCGGAGCGAAACAGTAGGGACCCAGTACTTC.

This clonotype was counted only a few times. This sequence joins TRBV3-1 and TRBJ2-4, with D perhaps matching TRBD2 (5 bases). V lost 4 bases, J lost 4 bases, and 11 bases lay in between. Germline lookup yields CDR1 LGHDT and CDR2 YNNKEL (reference sequence). CDR3 length equals 14 residues. The CDR3 reads CASSPVGVKNIQYF. The CDR3, as DNA: TGTGCCAGCAGCCCCGTCGGGGTAAAAAACATTCAGTACTTC.

The chain links TRBV20-1 to TRBJ1-1; D ambiguous. The V gene's germline CDR1 is DFQATT and CDR2 SNEGSKA (reference sequence). This CDR3 spans 10 amino acids. V lost 3 bases and J lost 5, with 4 bases in between. CDR3 bases: TGCAGTGCTAGCCGGACTGAAGCTTTCTTT. It specifies CSASRTEAFF.

The chain has TRBV20-1 and TRBJ2-1, with TRBD2 as a possible D gene (5 bases). CDR1 and CDR2 from the germline V gene are DFQATT and SNEGSKA (reference sequence). The V end was cut by 8 bases, the J end by 7 bases, with 15 bases between. This CDR3 has 12 amino acids. DNA for the CDR3: TGCAGTTCCTGGACTCTGGGGAATGAGCAGTTCTTC. Amino acid sequence: CSSWTLGNEQFF.

The CDR3 region is CASSLELQETQYF. CDR3 coding DNA: TGTGCCAGCAGCTTGGAACTGCAAGAGACCCAGTACTTC. The chain joins TRBV5-4 to TRBJ2-5; D remains ambiguous. The germline CDR1 and CDR2 sequences are SGHNT and YYREEE (reference sequence). V was pared by 0 bases and J by 2 bases, with 5 bases between. This CDR3 has 13 amino acids. Full variable domain (rest looked up from reference TRBV5-4 and TRBJ2-5): ETGVTQSPTHLIKTRGQQVTLRCSSQSGHNTVSWYQQALGQGPQFIFQYYREEENGRGNFPPRFSGLQFPNYSSELNVNALELDDSALYLCASSLELQETQYFGPGTRLLVL.

This clonotype showed up just a few times. The CDR3 here is CASSRTLLEANYGYTF. CDR3 sequence (DNA): TGCGCCAGCAGCCGGACACTGTTGGAAGCTAACTATGGCTACACCTTC. This chain uses TRBV4-1 with TRBJ1-2, with a weak D call TRBD1 (5 bases). CDR3 size: 16 residues. The V end was cut by 4 bases, the J end by 0 bases, with 15 bases between. Germline V gene data show CDR1 as MGHRA and CDR2 as YSYEKL.

This clonotype was detected many times. The gene calls are TRBV7-9 and TRBJ2-1; D perhaps matches TRBD1 (5 bases). Per germline, CDR1 SEHNR and CDR2 FQNEAQ (reference sequence). Trimming removed 5 bases at V and 4 bases at J, with 15 bases between. This CDR3 region has 15 residues. The CDR3 loop reads CASSPRLGAYNEQFF. DNA of the CDR3: TGTGCCAGCAGCCCCCGACTTGGGGCTTACAATGAGCAGTTCTTC.

This clonotype was observed a few times. This chain uses TRBV12-3 or TRBV12-4 with TRBJ2-1; the D gene is possibly TRBD2 (5 bases). CDR3 length: 15 residues. V was clipped by 5 bases and J by 9 bases, with 20 bases between them. CDR3 in DNA: TGTGCCAGCAGTAGGGTCTCCCGGGGAATTTCTGAGCAGTTCTTC. Its translation: CASSRVSRGISEQFF.

This clonotype was recorded many times. The V call is TRBV18, the J call TRBJ1-5; D might be TRBD1 (5 bases). The CDR3 runs to 13 residues. V lost 2 bases and J 3 bases, leaving 5 bases between the germline ends. The V gene's germline CDR1 is KGHSH and CDR2 LQKENI. In nucleotides, the CDR3 is TGTGCCAGCTCACCAGGACACAATCAGCCCCAGCATTTT. The encoded protein is CASSPGHNQPQHF.

This clonotype was found a few times. The V and J genes are TRBV15 and TRBJ1-4; TRBD1 aligns across 9 bases. J lost 5 bases, V lost 5 bases, and 3 bases had no gene match. The V gene's germline CDR1 is LNHNV and CDR2 YYDKDF (reference sequence). The CDR3 has 14 amino acids. The CDR3 region is CATSGTGTNEKLFF. The CDR3 nucleotides read TGTGCCACCAGCGGGACAGGGACGAATGAAAAACTGTTTTTT.

The V and J genes are TRBV20-1 and TRBJ1-5; TRBD1 might be the D (5 bases). From germline, CDR1 is DFQATT and CDR2 SNEGSKA (reference sequence). With 1 base removed from V and 1 base from J, the gap between germline ends came to 17 bases. CDR3 size: 17 residues. In DNA form, the CDR3 reads TGCAGTGCTAGAGCCCAGGGACGGGGATTCAGCAATCAGCCCCAGCATTTT. Amino acids: CSARAQGRGFSNQPQHF.

The CDR3 region is CSASPPVTQYF. DNA for the CDR3: TGCAGTGCTAGCCCCCCGGTGACCCAGTACTTC. This sequence joins TRBV20-1 and TRBJ2-5; D remains unclear. Deletions cut 3 bases from V and 7 bases from J, with 9 bases between. This CDR3 has 11 residues. The germline CDR1 and CDR2 sequences are DFQATT and SNEGSKA (reference sequence).